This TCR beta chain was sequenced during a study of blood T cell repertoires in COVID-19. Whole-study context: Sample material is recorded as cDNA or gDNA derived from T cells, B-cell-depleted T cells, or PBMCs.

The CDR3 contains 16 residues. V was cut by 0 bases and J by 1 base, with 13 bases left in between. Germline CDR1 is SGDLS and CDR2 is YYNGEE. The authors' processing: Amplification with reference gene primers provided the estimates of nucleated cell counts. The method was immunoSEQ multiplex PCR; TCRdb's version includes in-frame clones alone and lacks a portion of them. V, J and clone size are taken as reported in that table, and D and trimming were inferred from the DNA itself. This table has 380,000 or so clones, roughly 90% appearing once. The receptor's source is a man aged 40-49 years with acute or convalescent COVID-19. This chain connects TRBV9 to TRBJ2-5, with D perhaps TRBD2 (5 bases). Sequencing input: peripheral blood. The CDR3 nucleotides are TGTGCCAGCAGCGTAGGGCTCGGAGGACTCCAAGAGACCCAGTACTTC. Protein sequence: CASSVGLGGLQETQYF. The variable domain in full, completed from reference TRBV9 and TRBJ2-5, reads DSGVTQTPKHLITATGQRVTLRCSPRSGDLSVYWYQQSLDQGLQFLIQYYNGEERAKGNILERFSAQQFPDLHSELNLSSLELGDSALYFCASSVGLGGLQETQYFGPGTRLLVL.